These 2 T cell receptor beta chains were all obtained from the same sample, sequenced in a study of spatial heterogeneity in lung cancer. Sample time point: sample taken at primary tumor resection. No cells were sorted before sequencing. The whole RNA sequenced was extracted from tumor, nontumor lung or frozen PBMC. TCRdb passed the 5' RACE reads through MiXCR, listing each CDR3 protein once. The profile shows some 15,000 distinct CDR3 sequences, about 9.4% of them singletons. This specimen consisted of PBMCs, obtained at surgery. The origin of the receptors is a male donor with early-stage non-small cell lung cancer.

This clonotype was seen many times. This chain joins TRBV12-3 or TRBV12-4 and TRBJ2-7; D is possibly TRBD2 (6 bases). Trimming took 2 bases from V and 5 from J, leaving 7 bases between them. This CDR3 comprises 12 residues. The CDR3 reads CASSLTSHEQYF. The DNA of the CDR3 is TGTGCCAGCAGTTTAACTAGCCACGAGCAGTACTTC.

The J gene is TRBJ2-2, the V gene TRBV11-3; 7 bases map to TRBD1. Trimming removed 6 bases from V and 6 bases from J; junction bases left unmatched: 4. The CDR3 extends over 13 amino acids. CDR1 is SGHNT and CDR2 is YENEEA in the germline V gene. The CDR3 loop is CASRLTGSGELFF. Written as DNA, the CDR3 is TGTGCCAGCAGGTTGACAGGGTCCGGGGAGCTGTTTTTT.